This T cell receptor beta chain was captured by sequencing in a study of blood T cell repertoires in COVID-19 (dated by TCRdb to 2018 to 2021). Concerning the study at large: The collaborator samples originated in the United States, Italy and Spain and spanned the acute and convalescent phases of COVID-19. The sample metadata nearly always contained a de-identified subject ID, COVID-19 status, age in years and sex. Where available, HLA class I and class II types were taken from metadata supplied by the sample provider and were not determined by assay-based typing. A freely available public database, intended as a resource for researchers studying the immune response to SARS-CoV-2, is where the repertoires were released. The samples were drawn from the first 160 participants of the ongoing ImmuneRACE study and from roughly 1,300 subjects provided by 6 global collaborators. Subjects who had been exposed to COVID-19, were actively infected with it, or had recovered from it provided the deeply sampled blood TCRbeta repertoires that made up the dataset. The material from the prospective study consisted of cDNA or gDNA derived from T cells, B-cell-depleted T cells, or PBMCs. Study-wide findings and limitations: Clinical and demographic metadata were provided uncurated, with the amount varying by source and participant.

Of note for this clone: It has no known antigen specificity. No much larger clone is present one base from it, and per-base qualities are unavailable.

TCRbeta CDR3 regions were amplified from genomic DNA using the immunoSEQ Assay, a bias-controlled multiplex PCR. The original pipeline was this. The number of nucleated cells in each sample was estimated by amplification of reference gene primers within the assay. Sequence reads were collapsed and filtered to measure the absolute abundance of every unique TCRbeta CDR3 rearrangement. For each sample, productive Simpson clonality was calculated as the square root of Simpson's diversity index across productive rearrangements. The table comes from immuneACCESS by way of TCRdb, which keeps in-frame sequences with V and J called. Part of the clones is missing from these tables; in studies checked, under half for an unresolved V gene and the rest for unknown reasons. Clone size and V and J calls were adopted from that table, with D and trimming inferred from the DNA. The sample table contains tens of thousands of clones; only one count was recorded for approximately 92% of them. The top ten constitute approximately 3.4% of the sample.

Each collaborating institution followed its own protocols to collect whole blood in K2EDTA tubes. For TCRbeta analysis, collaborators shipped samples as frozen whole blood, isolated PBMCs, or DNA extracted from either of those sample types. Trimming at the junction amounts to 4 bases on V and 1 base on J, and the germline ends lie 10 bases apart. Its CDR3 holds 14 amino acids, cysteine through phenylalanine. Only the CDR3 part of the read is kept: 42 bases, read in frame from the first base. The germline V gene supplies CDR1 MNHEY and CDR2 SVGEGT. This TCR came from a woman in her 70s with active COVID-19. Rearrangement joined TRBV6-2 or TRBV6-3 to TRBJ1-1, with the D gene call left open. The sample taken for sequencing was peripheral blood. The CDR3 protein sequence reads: CASSWEGANTEAFF. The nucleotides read TGTGCCAGCAGTTGGGAGGGAGCGAACACTGAAGCTTTCTTT.